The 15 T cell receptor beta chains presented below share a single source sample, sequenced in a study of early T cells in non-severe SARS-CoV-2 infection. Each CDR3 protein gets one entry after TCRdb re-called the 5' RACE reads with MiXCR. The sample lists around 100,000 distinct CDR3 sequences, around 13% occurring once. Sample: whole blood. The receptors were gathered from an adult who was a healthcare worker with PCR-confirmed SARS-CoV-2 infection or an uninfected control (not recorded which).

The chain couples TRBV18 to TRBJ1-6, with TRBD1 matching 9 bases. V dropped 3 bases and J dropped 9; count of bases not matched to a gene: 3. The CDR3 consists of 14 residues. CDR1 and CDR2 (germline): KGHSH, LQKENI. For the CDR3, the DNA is TGTGCCAGCTCACCGGAGGGACAGGGTTCACCCCTCCACTTT. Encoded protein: CASSPEGQGSPLHF.

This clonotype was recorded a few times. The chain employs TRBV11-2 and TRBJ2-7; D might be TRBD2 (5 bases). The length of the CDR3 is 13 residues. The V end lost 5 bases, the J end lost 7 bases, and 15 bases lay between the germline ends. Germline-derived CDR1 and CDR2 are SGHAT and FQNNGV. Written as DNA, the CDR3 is TGTGCCAGCAGCACCGCTAGCCTGCGGGAGCAGTACTTC. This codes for CASSTASLREQYF.

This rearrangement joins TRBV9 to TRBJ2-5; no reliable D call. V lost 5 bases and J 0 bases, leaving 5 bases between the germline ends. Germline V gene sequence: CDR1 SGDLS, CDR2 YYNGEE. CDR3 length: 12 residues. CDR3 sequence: CASSRDQETQYF. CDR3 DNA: TGTGCCAGCAGTAGGGACCAAGAGACCCAGTACTTC.

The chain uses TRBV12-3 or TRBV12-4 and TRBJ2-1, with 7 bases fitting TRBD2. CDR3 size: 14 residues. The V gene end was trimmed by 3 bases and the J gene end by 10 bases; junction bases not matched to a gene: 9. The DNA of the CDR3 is TGTGCCAGCAGTTTCACCAGCGGGATAGAAGAGCAGTTCTTC. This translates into CASSFTSGIEEQFF.

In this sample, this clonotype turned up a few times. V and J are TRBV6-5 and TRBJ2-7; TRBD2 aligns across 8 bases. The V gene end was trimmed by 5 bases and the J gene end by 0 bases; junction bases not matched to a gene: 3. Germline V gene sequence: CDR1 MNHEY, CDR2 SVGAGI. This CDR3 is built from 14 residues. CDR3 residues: CASSSGSSSYEQYF. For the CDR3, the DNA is TGTGCCAGCAGTAGCGGGAGTAGCTCCTACGAGCAGTACTTC.

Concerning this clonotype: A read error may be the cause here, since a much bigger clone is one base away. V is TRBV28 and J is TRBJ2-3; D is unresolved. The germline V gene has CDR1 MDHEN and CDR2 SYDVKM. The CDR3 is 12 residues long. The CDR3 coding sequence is TGTGCCAACAGTTTACTAAGAGATACGCAGTATTTT. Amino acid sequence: CANSLLRDTQYF.

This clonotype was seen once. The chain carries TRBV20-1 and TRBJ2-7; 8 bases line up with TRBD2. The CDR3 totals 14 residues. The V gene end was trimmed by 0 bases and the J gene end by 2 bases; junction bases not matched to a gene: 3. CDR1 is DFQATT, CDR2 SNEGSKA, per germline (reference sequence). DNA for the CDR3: TGCAGTGCTAGAGAACTAGCGGACCCCTACGAGCAGTACTTC. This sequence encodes CSARELADPYEQYF.

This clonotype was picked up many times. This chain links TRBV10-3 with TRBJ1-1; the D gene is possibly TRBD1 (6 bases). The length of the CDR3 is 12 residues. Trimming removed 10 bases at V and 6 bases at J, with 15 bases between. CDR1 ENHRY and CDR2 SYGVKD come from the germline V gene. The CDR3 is CASTGNIAEAFF. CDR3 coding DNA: TGTGCCAGTACAGGGAATATCGCTGAAGCTTTCTTT.

This CDR3 reads CASSQSVRPQHF. CDR3 in DNA: TGTGCCAGCAGCCAATCTGTGCGGCCCCAGCATTTT. The chain carries TRBV16 and TRBJ1-5; no firm D call. The CDR3 spans 12 residues. Germline CDR1 is KGHSY and CDR2 is FQNENV. V gave up 0 bases and J gave up 9 bases, with 6 bases separating them.

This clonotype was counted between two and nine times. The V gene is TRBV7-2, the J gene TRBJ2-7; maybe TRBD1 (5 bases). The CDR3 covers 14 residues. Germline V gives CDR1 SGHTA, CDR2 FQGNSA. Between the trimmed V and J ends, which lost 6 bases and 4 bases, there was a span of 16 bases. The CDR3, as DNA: TGTGCCAGCAGTACCCAGGGTACAGGATACGAGCAGTACTTC. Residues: CASSTQGTGYEQYF.

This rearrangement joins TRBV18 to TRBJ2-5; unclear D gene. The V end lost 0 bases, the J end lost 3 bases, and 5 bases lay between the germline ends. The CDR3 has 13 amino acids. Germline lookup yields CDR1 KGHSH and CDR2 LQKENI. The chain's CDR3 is CASSPPGKETQYF. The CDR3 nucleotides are TGTGCCAGCTCACCACCAGGGAAAGAGACCCAGTACTTC. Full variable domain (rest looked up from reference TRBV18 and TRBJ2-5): NAGVMQNPRHLVRRRGQEARLRCSPMKGHSHVYWYRQLPEEGLKFMVYLQKENIIDESGMPKERFSAEFPKEGPSILRIQQVVRGDSAAYFCASSPPGKETQYFGPGTRLLVL.

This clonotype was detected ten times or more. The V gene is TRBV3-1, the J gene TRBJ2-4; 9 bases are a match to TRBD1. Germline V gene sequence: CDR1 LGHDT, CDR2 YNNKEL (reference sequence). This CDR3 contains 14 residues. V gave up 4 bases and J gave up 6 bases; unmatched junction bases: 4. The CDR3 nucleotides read TGTGCCAGCAGCCGACAGGGGGGTGGAAACATTCAGTACTTC. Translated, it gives CASSRQGGGNIQYF. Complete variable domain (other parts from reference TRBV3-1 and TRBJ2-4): DTAVSQTPKYLVTQMGNDKSIKCEQNLGHDTMYWYKQDSKKFLKIMFSYNNKELIINETVPNRFSPKSPDKAHLNLHINSLELGDSAVYFCASSRQGGGNIQYFGAGTRLSVL.

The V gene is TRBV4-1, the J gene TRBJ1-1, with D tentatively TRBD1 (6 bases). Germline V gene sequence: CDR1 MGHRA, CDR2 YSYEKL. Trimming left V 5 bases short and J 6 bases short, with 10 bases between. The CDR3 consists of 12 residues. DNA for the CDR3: TGCGCCAGCAGCGCGAGGGGGGCTGAAGCTTTCTTT. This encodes CASSARGAEAFF.

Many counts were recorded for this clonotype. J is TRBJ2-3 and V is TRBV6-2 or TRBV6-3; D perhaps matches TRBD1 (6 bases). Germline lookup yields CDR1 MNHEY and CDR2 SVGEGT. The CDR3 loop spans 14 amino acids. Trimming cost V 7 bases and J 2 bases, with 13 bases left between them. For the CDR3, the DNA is TGTGCCAGCACACCGGGACAAAACACAGATACGCAGTATTTT. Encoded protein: CASTPGQNTDTQYF.

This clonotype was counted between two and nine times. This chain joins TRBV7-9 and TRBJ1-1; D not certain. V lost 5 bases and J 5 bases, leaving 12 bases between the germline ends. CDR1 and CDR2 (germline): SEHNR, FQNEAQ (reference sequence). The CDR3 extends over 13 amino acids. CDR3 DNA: TGTGCCAGCAGCGAATGGGGAAATACTGAAGCTTTCTTT. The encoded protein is CASSEWGNTEAFF.